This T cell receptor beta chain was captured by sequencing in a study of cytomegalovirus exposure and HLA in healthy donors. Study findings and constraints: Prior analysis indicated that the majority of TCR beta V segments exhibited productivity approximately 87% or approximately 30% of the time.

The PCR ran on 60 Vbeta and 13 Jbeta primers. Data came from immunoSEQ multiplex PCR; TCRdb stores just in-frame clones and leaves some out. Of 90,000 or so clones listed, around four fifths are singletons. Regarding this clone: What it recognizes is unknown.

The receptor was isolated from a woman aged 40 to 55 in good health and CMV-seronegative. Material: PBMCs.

DNA of the CDR3: TGTGCCAGCAGCGCCGGGACAGGGGGCGGAGGAAATGAGCAGTTCTTC. Its translation: CASSAGTGGGGNEQFF. The chain links TRBV7-8 to TRBJ2-1; 12 positions agree with TRBD1. This CDR3 has 16 residues. The V gene's germline CDR1 is SGHVS and CDR2 FQNEAQ. Trimming at V came to 5 bases and at J to 7 bases, leaving 9 bases not matched to a gene.